The source of this T cell receptor (beta chain) is a study of shared clonotypes between healthy human individuals. Splitting of each subset's genomic DNA was done evenly across several immunoSEQ plates. Authors' analysis steps: ImmunoSEQ gave junction-only sequences without quality scores, so filtering differed. Data came from immunoSEQ multiplex PCR; TCRdb stores just in-frame clones and leaves some out. That table supplies the V and J calls and clone size; D and trimming were determined from the DNA. The sample shows some 2.3 million clones, 80% to 95% of them seen only once. A word on this clone: What it recognizes is unknown.

Germline CDR1 reads MNHEY; CDR2 reads SVGAGI. Trimming left V 6 bases short and J 3 bases short, with 15 bases between. This CDR3 spans 14 amino acids. Study-wide findings and caveats: How much donors shared clonotypes was expected to be affected by sequencing depth. Sampling covered nothing but blood. Tissue TCR repertoires likely differ from those found in blood.

The sequence came from a man in his late teens or twenties in good health. Some clones in this sample may be carry-over from other donors' samples. The sequencing sample was made of naive CD4+ T cells from PBMCs. Noted subset: CD45RA+ positively selected. This chain uses TRBV6-5 with TRBJ2-7; no clear D gene. The CDR3 protein is CASRLGQVNYEQYF. The CDR3 nucleotides are TGTGCCAGCAGACTGGGCCAGGTAAACTACGAGCAGTACTTC.